These T cell receptor beta chains were read from a single sample in a study of T-cell memory formation after mild COVID-19. One entry per CDR3 protein results from TCRdb running MiXCR on the 5' RACE reads. The sample includes around 35,000 distinct CDR3 sequences, 7% to 9.5% of them seen just once. Sequencing was carried out using PBMCs or a T cell subset sorted from them (not recorded which). The receptors shown here come from a man aged 18 to 29 who had mild COVID-19 (a few samples of this study predate the infection). Cell type and time point are not known. Both conserved end residues are part of each CDR3. The D gene is left open where the match is weak. Rows may omit the clone size; those that give it use once, few, many or a size class.

abundance: many
j_gene: TRBJ2-2
d_gene: .
v_gene: TRBV19
CDR3nt: TGTGCCAGCCCCGGGGACACCGGGGAGCTGTTTTTT
CDR3aa: CASPGDTGELFF

abundance: .
j_gene: TRBJ1-1
d_gene: .
v_gene: TRBV7-2
CDR3nt: TGTGCCAGCAGCTTAGTGGCAGGGGTGAACACTGAAGCTTTCTTT
CDR3aa: CASSLVAGVNTEAFF

abundance: many
j_gene: TRBJ2-5
d_gene: TRBD1
v_gene: TRBV5-1
CDR3nt: TGCGCCAGCAGCAACATCCGACAGGGGTTGGGCCAAGAGACCCAGTACTTC
CDR3aa: CASSNIRQGLGQETQYF

abundance: few
j_gene: TRBJ1-4
d_gene: .
v_gene: TRBV12-3/TRBV12-4
CDR3nt: TGTGCCAGCAGTTTCTCCAGGATTTATGAAAAACTGTTTTTT
CDR3aa: CASSFSRIYEKLFF

abundance: .
j_gene: TRBJ1-6
d_gene: TRBD1
v_gene: TRBV7-2
CDR3nt: TGTGCCAGCGGACAGGGCCCTACCAATTCACCCCTCCACTTT
CDR3aa: CASGQGPTNSPLHF

abundance: many
j_gene: TRBJ1-2
d_gene: .
v_gene: TRBV5-1
CDR3nt: TGCGCCAGCAGGGACGATGGGTATGGCTACACCTTC
CDR3aa: CASRDDGYGYTF

abundance: many
j_gene: TRBJ2-7
d_gene: .
v_gene: TRBV7-6
CDR3nt: TGTGCCAGCAGCTCCCGGGACTTCCTCTACGAGCAGTACTTC
CDR3aa: CASSSRDFLYEQYF

abundance: many
j_gene: TRBJ2-1
d_gene: .
v_gene: TRBV15
CDR3nt: TGTGCCACCAGGGGCGACTTAAGCTCCTACAATGAGCAGTTCTTC
CDR3aa: CATRGDLSSYNEQFF

abundance: few
j_gene: TRBJ1-3
d_gene: .
v_gene: TRBV7-2
CDR3nt: TGTGCCAGCAGGTTGTTAGCCTCAAACACCATATATTTT
CDR3aa: CASRLLASNTIYF

abundance: many
j_gene: TRBJ2-3
d_gene: TRBD2
v_gene: TRBV12-3/TRBV12-4
CDR3nt: TGTGCCAGCACCCCTAGCGGGGGGGCGTATACGCAGTATTTT
CDR3aa: CASTPSGGAYTQYF

abundance: many
j_gene: TRBJ2-3
d_gene: TRBD2
v_gene: TRBV5-1
CDR3nt: TGCGCCAGCAGCCGACTAGCGGGGGCAGATACGCAGTATTTT
CDR3aa: CASSRLAGADTQYF

abundance: many
j_gene: TRBJ1-5
d_gene: .
v_gene: TRBV12-3/TRBV12-4
CDR3nt: TGTGCCAGCCATCCCGGTTATAGCAATCAGCCCCAGCATTTT
CDR3aa: CASHPGYSNQPQHF

abundance: many
j_gene: TRBJ2-2
d_gene: .
v_gene: TRBV7-6
CDR3nt: TGTGCCAGCACTGACACCGGGGAGCTGTTTTTT
CDR3aa: CASTDTGELFF

abundance: many
j_gene: TRBJ2-3
d_gene: .
v_gene: TRBV5-1
CDR3nt: TGCGCCAGCAGCTTGGGAGGGGGACCCACCGGTACGCAGTATTTT
CDR3aa: CASSLGGGPTGTQYF

abundance: many
j_gene: TRBJ1-4
d_gene: TRBD1
v_gene: TRBV4-2
CDR3nt: TGTGCCAGCAGCCAAGGCTCCGGGACAGTTAATGAAAAACTGTTTTTT
CDR3aa: CASSQGSGTVNEKLFF

abundance: many
j_gene: TRBJ1-5
d_gene: .
v_gene: TRBV5-1
CDR3nt: TGCGCCAGCAGCTGGGCCGCGTGGGGGGAGTATCCCAATCAGCCCCAGCATTTT
CDR3aa: CASSWAAWGEYPNQPQHF

abundance: .
j_gene: TRBJ2-3
d_gene: .
v_gene: TRBV5-4
CDR3nt: TGTGCCAGCAGCCCACCAAACACAGATACGCAGTATTTT
CDR3aa: CASSPPNTDTQYF

abundance: .
j_gene: TRBJ1-5
d_gene: .
v_gene: TRBV15
CDR3nt: TGTGCCACCAGGGACCGACAGGATAGCAATCAGCCCCAGCATTTT
CDR3aa: CATRDRQDSNQPQHF

abundance: medium-sized
j_gene: TRBJ2-1
d_gene: .
v_gene: TRBV7-2
CDR3nt: TGTGCCAGCAGCTTAGTCGAATGGGGTCGGAATGAGCAGTTCTTC
CDR3aa: CASSLVEWGRNEQFF

abundance: many
j_gene: TRBJ2-2
d_gene: .
v_gene: TRBV4-2
CDR3nt: TGTGCCAGCAGCCTCCTAGGAACCGGGGAGCTGTTTTTT
CDR3aa: CASSLLGTGELFF

abundance: many
j_gene: TRBJ2-3
d_gene: .
v_gene: TRBV7-3
CDR3nt: TGTGCCAGCAGCTTTTTTAGAGCGCAGTATTTT
CDR3aa: CASSFFRAQYF

abundance: many
j_gene: TRBJ2-5
d_gene: .
v_gene: TRBV3-1
CDR3nt: TGTGCCAGCAGCCTCGGGACACATCAAGAGACCCAGTACTTC
CDR3aa: CASSLGTHQETQYF

abundance: many
j_gene: TRBJ2-5
d_gene: .
v_gene: TRBV11-2
CDR3nt: TGTGCCAGCAGCCTACGATGGGGAGAGACCCAGTACTTC
CDR3aa: CASSLRWGETQYF

abundance: many
j_gene: TRBJ1-4
d_gene: .
v_gene: TRBV5-4
CDR3nt: TGTGCCAGCAGCTTGGACGGGGTTGAAAAACTGTTTTTT
CDR3aa: CASSLDGVEKLFF

abundance: many
j_gene: TRBJ2-3
d_gene: .
v_gene: TRBV5-1
CDR3nt: TGCGCCAGCAGCTTGGACCCCCTAGCGGATACGCAGTATTTT
CDR3aa: CASSLDPLADTQYF

abundance: many
j_gene: TRBJ2-1
d_gene: TRBD1
v_gene: TRBV15
CDR3nt: TGTGCCACCAGGACCGACAGGGGTTCCTACAATGAGCAGTTCTTC
CDR3aa: CATRTDRGSYNEQFF

abundance: .
j_gene: TRBJ2-3
d_gene: .
v_gene: TRBV4-3
CDR3nt: TGCGCCAGCAGCCAAGCCCCAGGCCCAGATACGCAGTATTTT
CDR3aa: CASSQAPGPDTQYF

abundance: many
j_gene: TRBJ2-3
d_gene: TRBD2
v_gene: TRBV7-2
CDR3nt: TGTGCCAGCAGCTTGTATCTAGCGGGGGGGCCAGATACGCAGTATTTT
CDR3aa: CASSLYLAGGPDTQYF

abundance: many
j_gene: TRBJ1-2
d_gene: .
v_gene: TRBV7-9
CDR3nt: TGTGCCAGCAGCACGATGACAAGTACCTTC
CDR3aa: CASSTMTSTF

abundance: few
j_gene: TRBJ2-3
d_gene: TRBD2
v_gene: TRBV11-1
CDR3nt: TGTGCCAGCAGCGAAGGACTAGCGGGGGCCTCAGATACGCAGTATTTT
CDR3aa: CASSEGLAGASDTQYF

abundance: many
j_gene: TRBJ1-5
d_gene: .
v_gene: TRBV5-7
CDR3nt: TGTGCCAGCAACATCGGGGTCAATCAGCCCCAGCATTTT
CDR3aa: CASNIGVNQPQHF

abundance: few
j_gene: TRBJ1-2
d_gene: .
v_gene: TRBV11-2
CDR3nt: TGTGCCAGCAGCTTGACAAACTATGGCTACACCTTC
CDR3aa: CASSLTNYGYTF